This TCR beta chain stems from a study of T cells after yellow fever vaccination. Whole-study findings and limits: CD4 and CD8 compartments shared a small share of clonotypes. Researchers report a weaker secondary response that nonetheless peaked faster, day 5 versus 15. Most clones from primary vaccination were detected again post-booster (almost 98% CD4, 88% CD8).

CDR3 size: 13 residues. The V end lost 3 bases, the J end lost 2 bases, and 5 bases lay between the germline ends. This clonotype was picked up a small number of times. Its antigen is as yet unknown. The study made its TCR cDNA through 5'RACE template switching. That step introduced a universal primer site along with UMIs. TCRdb used MiXCR to reprocess the 5' RACE reads, holding one entry per CDR3 protein. The repertoire includes about 300,000 distinct CDR3 sequences, about 6.6% of them detected once, and over 15% sits in the top ten. The sequenced sample was PBMCs, obtained about 41 days after the first yellow fever vaccination. The chain is built from TRBV12-3 or TRBV12-4 and TRBJ1-5; D remains unclear. This receptor was identified in a man younger than 35 who received the YFV17D yellow fever vaccine. This chain's CDR3 is CASSFIRNQPQHF. As DNA, the CDR3 is TGTGCCAGCAGTTTCATTCGCAATCAGCCCCAGCATTTT.